The rows below give T cell receptor beta chains drawn from one sample of a study of blood T cell repertoires in COVID-19. Libraries were prepared by immunoSEQ multiplex PCR; TCRdb keeps only in-frame clonotypes and omits some of them. The top ten clones hold about 0.58% of a sample with some 180,000 clones, around 89% of them seen once. What was sequenced was peripheral blood. Receptor source: a man aged 45 to 65 with acute or convalescent COVID-19. Both conserved end residues are part of each CDR3. D genes are given only for firm matches. Size tells how often a clone was seen (once, few, many) or the class of an expanded clone, and some rows leave it out.

j_call | v_call | d_call | clone_size | cdr3_aa | cdr3_nt
TRBJ1-4 | TRBV18 | . | . | CASSVGVNEKLFF | TGTGCCAGCTCAGTGGGAGTTAATGAAAAACTGTTTTTT
TRBJ2-2 | TRBV2 | . | . | CASSARGAPGELFF | TGTGCCAGCAGCGCCAGGGGGGCCCCCGGGGAGCTGTTTTTT
TRBJ2-7 | TRBV7-9 | . | . | CASSNPGSYEQYF | TGTGCCAGCAGCAACCCCGGGAGTTACGAGCAGTACTTC
TRBJ2-3 | TRBV6-2/TRBV6-3 | TRBD2 | . | CASSYGGLAGVLADTQYF | TGTGCCAGCAGTTATGGGGGACTAGCGGGAGTCTTGGCAGATACGCAGTATTTT
TRBJ2-3 | TRBV5-4 | TRBD2 | . | CATRGGGPQDTQYF | TGTGCCACCCGTGGCGGGGGACCTCAGGATACGCAGTATTTT
TRBJ1-2 | TRBV25-1 | TRBD1 | . | CASNPGQGFYGYTF | TGTGCCAGCAACCCAGGACAGGGATTCTATGGCTACACCTTC
TRBJ1-2 | TRBV28 | TRBD1 | . | CASSQQGPPYGYTF | TGTGCCAGCAGCCAACAGGGGCCTCCTTATGGCTACACCTTC
TRBJ1-5 | TRBV19 | TRBD1 | once | CASSPGTGRNLNQPQHF | TGTGCCAGTAGCCCCGGGACAGGCAGAAATCTCAATCAGCCCCAGCATTTT
TRBJ1-1 | TRBV10-3 | TRBD1 | . | CAISATGGLVTEAFF | TGTGCCATCAGTGCCACAGGGGGCTTGGTCACTGAAGCTTTCTTT
TRBJ2-1 | TRBV9 | TRBD2 | . | CASSVGTSGRYNEQFF | TGTGCCAGCAGCGTGGGGACTAGCGGGAGGTACAATGAGCAGTTCTTC
TRBJ2-7 | TRBV30 | . | . | CAWSVGGSYEQYF | TGTGCCTGGAGTGTCGGAGGAAGCTACGAGCAGTACTTC
TRBJ1-5 | TRBV2 | . | . | CASSSGYQPQHF | TGTGCCAGCAGTTCAGGGTACCAGCCCCAGCATTTT
TRBJ2-5 | TRBV15 | TRBD2 | . | CATSRDFGTSGFGTQYF | TGTGCCACCAGCAGAGATTTTGGGACTAGCGGCTTTGGGACCCAGTACTTC
TRBJ1-4 | TRBV19 | . | few | CASSIRGTNEKLFF | TGTGCCAGTAGTATCAGGGGAACTAATGAAAAACTGTTTTTT
TRBJ2-5 | TRBV4-3 | TRBD2 | once | CASSQAGGRETQYF | TGCGCCAGCAGCCAAGCGGGGGGGCGTGAGACCCAGTACTTC
TRBJ1-2 | TRBV30 | . | . | CAWTGVGANYGYTF | TGTGCCTGGACAGGGGTTGGAGCTAACTATGGCTACACCTTC
TRBJ2-1 | TRBV27 | TRBD2 | . | CATTSGGSYNEQFF | TGTGCCACCACTAGCGGGGGGTCCTACAATGAGCAGTTCTTC